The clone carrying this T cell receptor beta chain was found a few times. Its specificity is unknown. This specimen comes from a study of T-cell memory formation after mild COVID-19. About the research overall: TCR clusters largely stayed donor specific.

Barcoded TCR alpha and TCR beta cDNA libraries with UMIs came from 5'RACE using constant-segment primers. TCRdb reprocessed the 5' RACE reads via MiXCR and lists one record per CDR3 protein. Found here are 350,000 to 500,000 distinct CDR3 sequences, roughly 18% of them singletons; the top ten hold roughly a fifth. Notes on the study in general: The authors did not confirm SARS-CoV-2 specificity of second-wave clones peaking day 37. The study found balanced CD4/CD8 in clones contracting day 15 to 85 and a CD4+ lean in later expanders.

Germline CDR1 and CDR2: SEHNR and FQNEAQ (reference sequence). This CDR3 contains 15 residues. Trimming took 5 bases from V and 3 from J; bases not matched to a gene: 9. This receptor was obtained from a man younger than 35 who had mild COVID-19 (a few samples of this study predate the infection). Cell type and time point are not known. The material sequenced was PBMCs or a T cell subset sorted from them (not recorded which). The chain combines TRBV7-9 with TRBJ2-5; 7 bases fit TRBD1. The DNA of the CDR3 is TGTGCCAGCAGCCAATACGGGACAGCCGAAGAGACCCAGTACTTC. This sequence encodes CASSQYGTAEETQYF.